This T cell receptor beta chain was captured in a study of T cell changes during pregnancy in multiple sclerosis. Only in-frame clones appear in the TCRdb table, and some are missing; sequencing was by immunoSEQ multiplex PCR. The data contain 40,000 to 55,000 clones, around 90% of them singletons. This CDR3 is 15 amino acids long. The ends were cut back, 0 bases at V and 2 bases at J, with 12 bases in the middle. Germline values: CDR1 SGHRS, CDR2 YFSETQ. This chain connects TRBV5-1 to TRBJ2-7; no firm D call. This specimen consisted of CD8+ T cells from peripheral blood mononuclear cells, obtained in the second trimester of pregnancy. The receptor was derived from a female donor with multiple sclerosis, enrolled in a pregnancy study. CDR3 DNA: TGCGCCAGCAGCTTGGCTATCGGAGAGACCTACGAGCAGTACTTC. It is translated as CASSLAIGETYEQYF.